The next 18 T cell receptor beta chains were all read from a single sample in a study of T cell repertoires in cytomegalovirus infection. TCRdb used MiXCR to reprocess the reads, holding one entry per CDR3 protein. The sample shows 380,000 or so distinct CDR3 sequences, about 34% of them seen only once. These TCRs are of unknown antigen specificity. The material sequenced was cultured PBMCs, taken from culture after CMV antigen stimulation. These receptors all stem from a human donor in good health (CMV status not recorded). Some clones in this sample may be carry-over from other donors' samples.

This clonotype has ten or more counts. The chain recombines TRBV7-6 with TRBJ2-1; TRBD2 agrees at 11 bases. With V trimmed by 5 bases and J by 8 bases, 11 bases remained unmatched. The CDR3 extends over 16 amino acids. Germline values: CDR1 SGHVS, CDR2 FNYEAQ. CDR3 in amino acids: CASSPPGSGRAYEQFF. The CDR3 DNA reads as TGTGCCAGCAGCCCCCCCGGTAGCGGGAGGGCCTATGAGCAGTTCTTC.

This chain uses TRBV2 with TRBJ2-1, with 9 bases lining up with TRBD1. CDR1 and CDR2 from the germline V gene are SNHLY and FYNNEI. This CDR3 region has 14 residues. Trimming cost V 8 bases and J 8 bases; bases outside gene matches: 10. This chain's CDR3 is CASSPWTGVDEQFF. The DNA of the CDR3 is TGTGCCAGCTCGCCCTGGACAGGGGTTGATGAGCAGTTCTTC.

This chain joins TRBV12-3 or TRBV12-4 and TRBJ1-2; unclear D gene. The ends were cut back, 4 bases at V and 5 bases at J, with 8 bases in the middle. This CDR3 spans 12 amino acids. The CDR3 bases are TGTGCCAGCAGTTCCCCTGCGTATGGCTACACCTTC. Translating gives CASSSPAYGYTF.

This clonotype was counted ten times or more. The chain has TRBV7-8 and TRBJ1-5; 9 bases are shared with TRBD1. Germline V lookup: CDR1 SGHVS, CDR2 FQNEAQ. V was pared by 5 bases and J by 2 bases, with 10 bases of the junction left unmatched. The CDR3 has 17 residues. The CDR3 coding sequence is TGTGCCAGCAGCCTGGACAGGGGATACAAGGGCAATCAGCCCCAGCATTTT. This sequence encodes CASSLDRGYKGNQPQHF.

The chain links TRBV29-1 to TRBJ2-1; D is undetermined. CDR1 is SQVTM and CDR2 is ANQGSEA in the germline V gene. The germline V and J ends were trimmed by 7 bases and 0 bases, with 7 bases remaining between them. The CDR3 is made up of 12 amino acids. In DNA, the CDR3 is TGCAGCGCTGCCTACTCCTACAATGAGCAGTTCTTC. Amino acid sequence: CSAAYSYNEQFF.

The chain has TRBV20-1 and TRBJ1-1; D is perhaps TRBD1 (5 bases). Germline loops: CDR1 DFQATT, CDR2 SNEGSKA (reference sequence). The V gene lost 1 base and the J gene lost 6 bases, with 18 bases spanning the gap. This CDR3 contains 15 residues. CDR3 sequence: CSARVWGSARSEAFF. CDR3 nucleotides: TGCAGTGCTAGAGTCTGGGGCTCGGCGAGGTCTGAAGCTTTCTTT.

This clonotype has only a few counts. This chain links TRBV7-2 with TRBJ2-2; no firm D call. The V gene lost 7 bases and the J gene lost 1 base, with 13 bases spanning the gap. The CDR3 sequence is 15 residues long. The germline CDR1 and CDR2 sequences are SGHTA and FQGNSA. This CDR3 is CASTRTLKNTGELFF. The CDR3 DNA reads TGTGCCAGCACCCGGACCCTCAAGAACACCGGGGAGCTGTTTTTT.

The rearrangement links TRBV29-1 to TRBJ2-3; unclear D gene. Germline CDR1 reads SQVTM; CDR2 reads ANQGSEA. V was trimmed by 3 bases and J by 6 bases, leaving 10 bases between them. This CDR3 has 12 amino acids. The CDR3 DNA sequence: TGCAGCGTTGATTGGACGCCGGATACGCAGTATTTT. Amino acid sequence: CSVDWTPDTQYF.

CDR3 loop: CASSARTSGRDGELFF. The CDR3, as DNA: TGTGCCAGCAGTGCACGGACTAGCGGGAGGGACGGGGAGCTGTTTTTT. V is TRBV6-1 and J is TRBJ2-2, with 15 bases aligning to TRBD2. The J segment lost 7 bases and the V segment lost 4 bases, leaving 4 bases of the junction unmatched. The germline gives CDR1 MNHNS, CDR2 SASEGT. This CDR3 has 16 residues.

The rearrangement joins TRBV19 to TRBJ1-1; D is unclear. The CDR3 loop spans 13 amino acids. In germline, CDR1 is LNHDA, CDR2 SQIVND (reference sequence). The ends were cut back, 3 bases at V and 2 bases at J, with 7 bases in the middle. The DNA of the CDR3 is TGTGCCAGTAGTATTCAATTTAACACTGAAGCTTTCTTT. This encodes CASSIQFNTEAFF.

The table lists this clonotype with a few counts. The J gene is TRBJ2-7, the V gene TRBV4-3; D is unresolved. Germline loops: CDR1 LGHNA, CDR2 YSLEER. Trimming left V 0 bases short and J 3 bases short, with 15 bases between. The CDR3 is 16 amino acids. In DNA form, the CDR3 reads TGCGCCAGCAGCCAAGATCTTCGTTCAGCAGACTACGAGCAGTACTTC. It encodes CASSQDLRSADYEQYF.

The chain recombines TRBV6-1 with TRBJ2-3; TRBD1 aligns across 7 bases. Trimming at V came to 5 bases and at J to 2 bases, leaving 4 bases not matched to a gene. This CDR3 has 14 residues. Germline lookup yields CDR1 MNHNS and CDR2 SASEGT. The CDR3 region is CASSPDRFTDTQYF. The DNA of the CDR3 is TGTGCCAGCAGTCCGGACAGGTTCACAGATACGCAGTATTTT.

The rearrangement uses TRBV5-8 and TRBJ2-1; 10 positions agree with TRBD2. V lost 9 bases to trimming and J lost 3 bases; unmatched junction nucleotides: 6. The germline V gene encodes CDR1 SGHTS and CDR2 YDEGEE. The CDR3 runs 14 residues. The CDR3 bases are TGTGCCATTAGAGGACTAGCGGTCTACAATGAGCAGTTCTTC. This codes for CAIRGLAVYNEQFF. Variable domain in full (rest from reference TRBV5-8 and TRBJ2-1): EAGVTQSPTHLIKTRGQQATLRCSPISGHTSVYWYQQALGLGLQFLLWYDEGEERNRGNFPPRFSGRQFPNYSSELNVNALELEDSALYLCAIRGLAVYNEQFFGPGTRLTVL.

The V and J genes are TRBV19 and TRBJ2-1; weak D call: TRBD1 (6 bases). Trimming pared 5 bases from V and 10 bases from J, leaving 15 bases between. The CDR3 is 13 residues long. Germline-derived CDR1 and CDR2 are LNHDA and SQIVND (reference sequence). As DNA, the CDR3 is TGTGCCAGTAGTGCCGAGACCGACAGGGAGCAGTTCTTC. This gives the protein CASSAETDREQFF.

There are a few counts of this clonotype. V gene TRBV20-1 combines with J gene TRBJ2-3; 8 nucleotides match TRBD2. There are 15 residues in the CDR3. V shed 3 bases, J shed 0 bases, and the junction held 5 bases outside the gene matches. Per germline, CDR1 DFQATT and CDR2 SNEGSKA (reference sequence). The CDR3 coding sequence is TGCAGTGCTAGCTTCCCTAGCGGGAGCACAGATACGCAGTATTTT. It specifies CSASFPSGSTDTQYF.

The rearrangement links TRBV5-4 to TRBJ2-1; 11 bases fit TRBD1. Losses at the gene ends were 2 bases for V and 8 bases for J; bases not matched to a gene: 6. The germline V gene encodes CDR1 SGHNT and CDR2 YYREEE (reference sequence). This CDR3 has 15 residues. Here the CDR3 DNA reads TGTGCCAGCAGCTTTGGACAGGGGGCATTCGATGAGCAGTTCTTC. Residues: CASSFGQGAFDEQFF. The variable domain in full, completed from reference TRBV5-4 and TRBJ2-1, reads ETGVTQSPTHLIKTRGQQVTLRCSSQSGHNTVSWYQQALGQGPQFIFQYYREEENGRGNFPPRFSGLQFPNYSSELNVNALELDDSALYLCASSFGQGAFDEQFFGPGTRLTVL.

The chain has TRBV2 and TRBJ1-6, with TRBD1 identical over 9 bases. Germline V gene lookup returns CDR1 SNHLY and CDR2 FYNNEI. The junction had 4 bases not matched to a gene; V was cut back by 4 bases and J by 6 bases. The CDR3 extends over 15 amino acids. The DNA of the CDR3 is TGTGCCAGCAGTGGGGACAGGGTTACTAATTCACCCCTCCACTTT. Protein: CASSGDRVTNSPLHF.

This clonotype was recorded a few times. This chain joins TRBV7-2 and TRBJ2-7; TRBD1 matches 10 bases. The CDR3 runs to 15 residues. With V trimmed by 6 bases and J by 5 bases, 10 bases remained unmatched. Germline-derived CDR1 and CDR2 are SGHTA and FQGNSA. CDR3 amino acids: CASRPGQGPGNEQYF. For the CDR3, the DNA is TGTGCCAGCAGGCCGGGACAGGGGCCGGGAAACGAGCAGTACTTC.